This T cell receptor beta chain was profiled in a study of cytomegalovirus exposure and HLA in healthy donors (TCRdb year 2017). In the study overall: An earlier analysis of a few hundred of the donors reported about 260 Gb of sequence data and 117 million unique TCR beta sequences obtained from about 170 million T cells. An early release that covered roughly 600 HLA-typed donors contained approximately 290 gigabases of sequencing data and some 87 million unique TCR sequences. The genetic ancestry cluster associated with self-reported Caucasian donors included roughly 84% of the roughly 360 genotyped donors. The study aimed to test whether signatures of past pathogen exposure could be identified by cataloging public T cell receptors. The T cell repertoires of 550 to 850 subjects were profiled by immunosequencing and related to cytomegalovirus serostatus. Along with the roughly 700-subject first cohort, a separate validation cohort of over a hundred different subjects was used. High-throughput TCR immunosequencing, statistical association of individual TCRs with disease status, and machine learning were combined to predict cytomegalovirus infection status. To study patterns of TCR occurrence, a later analysis re-analyzed previously published TCR beta repertoires from 650 to 750 donors and added high-resolution HLA genotyping. The later analysis used no new phenotypic data to find candidate immune exposures, relying instead on TCR beta sequences and their occurrence across donors. To decide whether each TCR beta V gene segment behaved as functional or pseudogenic, an earlier analysis of 587 of the donors relied on high-throughput TCR beta sequencing. Donor age, sex, ethnicity and CMV serostatus were compiled together with the repertoire data. A later genetic analysis took genome-wide SNP genotypes for about 65% of the 666 donors and used that subset as a discovery cohort. All discovery cohort repertoires had been generated using a single sequencing platform. Both class I and class II loci were covered by HLA typing, at four-digit resolution. Typing coverage differed by locus: A, B, C, DRB1 and DQB1 were typed in roughly 620-640 donors, DQA1 in 522, DPA1 in around 600, and DPB1 in just under 480. Several DR-DQ haplotypes were handled as single units for association and clustering, since linkage in the cohort was strong. On average, over 200,000 unique TCR beta nucleotide sequences were sequenced per donor among several hundred genotyped donors of the cohort, with about 19% of those sequences being non-productive.

For this clone: Its specific antigen is unknown. The sample holds no much larger clone one base away, and base qualities are not on file.

Taken from cysteine to phenylalanine, the CDR3 has 18 residues. Only CDR3 DNA is held: 54 bases, read in frame from base 1. Beyond this particular receptor, the publication reports: A later analysis reported that several top co-occurrence clusters appeared linked to parvovirus B19, influenza, CMV and Epstein-Barr virus. When HLA alleles, especially DR and DQ, strongly co-occurred, TCR associations were difficult to assign to individual alleles. Some IMGT-functional V segments, including TRBV6-2 and TRBV6-3, could not be told apart with the 87-base-pair reads, so those segments were excluded. In a later genetic analysis, a missense DCLRE1C variant was associated with V-gene and J-gene trimming of TCR beta chains, and the association was replicated in an independent cohort. A few of the identified cytomegalovirus-associated TCR beta chains were confirmed in vitro to be specific for cytomegalovirus antigens. According to the authors, the approach could potentially be generalized to other disease states and immunological phenotypes. In both the original and validation cohorts, the classifier was reported to diagnose cytomegalovirus status with high specificity and sensitivity. The sequencing pipeline was judged likely to have produced a cluster of highly shared sequence variants as a technical artifact. A further reported finding was that TCR beta sequences accurately predicted the HLA-A and HLA-B alleles for most subjects in the first cohort. According to a later analysis, most CMV-associated TCR beta chains appeared to be HLA-restricted, and the HLA associations seemed to be driven largely by CMV exposure. The presence/absence analyses assumed that sequencing depth was roughly uniform across donors, and that assumption may not be true. According to a later genetic analysis, donors in an Asian-associated ancestry cluster had fewer N-insertions in productive TCRs than the approximately 670-donor mean. A later analysis associated about 17,000 TCR beta sequences with specific HLA alleles at a false discovery rate of 0.05. An earlier analysis of roughly 570 of the donors showed that most TCR beta V segments appeared in productive rearrangements either about 87% or about 30% of the time, which broadly matched IMGT annotations. According to a later analysis, TCR association rates differed among HLA loci, with DRB1 alleles showing the most associated TCRs and HLA-C alleles showing the fewest. Correlated functional status among segregating V segments might be attributable to linkage disequilibrium, but an unknown experimental factor could not be ruled out. The cohort was sequenced for TCR beta chains only, and without alpha or paired-chain data the features that could be detected were limited. Across donors, most TCR sequences were observed very rarely, whereas some public TCRs were present in many individuals. Compared with equally common non-associated chains, HLA-associated TCR beta chains in a later analysis were more clonally expanded and had lower generation probabilities. Because counts were too low, 15 or so rarely observed V segments, including chromosome 9 orphons, were excluded from the earlier analysis of some 590 of the donors. A total of 164 TCR beta chains were listed by the study as associated with cytomegalovirus. Because HLA typing was missing for some donors at each locus, association tests included only the typed subset. For the cohort, immune exposure information was limited to CMV serostatus.

The library was obtained by the immunoSEQ multiplex PCR assay. A mixture of 60 forward primers for TCR Vbeta segments and 13 reverse primers for TCR Jbeta segments was used in the multiplex PCR. The CDR3 region of rearranged TCR beta genes was amplified from genomic DNA with a multiplex PCR assay. The amplified TCR beta libraries were sequenced on the Illumina HiSeq System as 87-base-pair reads. As for how the authors treated the data: A later analysis counted about 82 million unique TCR beta chains across the 650 to 700 repertoires, and some 11 million of these chains were shared by at least two donors. A nearest-neighbor algorithm error-corrected the raw reads and collapsed the reads into unique sequences, merging closely related sequences to remove PCR and sequencing errors. To assign V, D and J gene segments, CDR3 sequences were aligned to IMGT reference sequences. Each retained sequence needed at least a six-nucleotide match to both a V gene segment and a J gene segment. Rearrangements were classified as productive when the CDR3 lacked stop codons and remained in frame with V and J, and all other rearrangements were classified as non-productive. CDR3 was defined according to IMGT convention as the region running from the second conserved V-encoded cysteine to the conserved J-encoded phenylalanine. Sequences without an unambiguous match to a single V gene segment were excluded from the earlier analysis of a few hundred of the donors. An earlier analysis of 450 to 650 of the donors called V segments functional above 56.7% productive rearrangements and segregating when the between-donor standard deviation exceeded 5%. A statistical classification framework was developed to diagnose cytomegalovirus status using the catalog of TCR beta chain sequences. A later analysis assigned V and J genes by comparing TCR nucleotide sequences with IMGT/GENE-DB human TR gene sequences. Using the TCRdist pipeline, a later analysis assigned CDR3 sequences along with most-parsimonious VDJ recombination scenarios. A later analysis defined each TCR beta chain by its CDR3 amino acid sequence plus V-gene family, and excluded reads lacking a unique V-gene family. As a way to deal with suspected cross-contamination and a sequencing artifact, a later analysis dropped hundreds of nucleotide sequences that were highly shared and had low generation probability. In a later analysis, a clonal expansion index for each public chain was calculated from normalized within-repertoire ranks of inferred template counts. Generation probabilities in a later analysis came from a VDJ recombination model fitted to out-of-frame rearrangements, and those results were checked against IGoR. In a later analysis, TCR-TCR, TCR-HLA and TCR-CMV co-occurrence was scored with hypergeometric tests, and a repertoire-size bias correction was applied to TCR pairs. To estimate false discovery rates, a later analysis permuted the HLA or CMV assignments 20 times. In a later analysis, co-occurring TCRs were grouped using DBSCAN, and TCRdist sequence similarity was added for clustering within HLA-allele-positive subsets. Repertoires with fewer than 30,000 or more than 120,000 public chains were left out of co-occurrence clustering, as were roughly five repertoires with anomalous nucleotide sharing. This is the immuneACCESS table as TCRdb keeps it, with only in-frame sequences that have V and J called. A part of the clones is gone; compared with another copy, unresolved V genes explain less than half, and the rest is unexplained. The V and J calls and clone size are taken from that table; D and trimming were inferred from the DNA. Recorded for this sample are about 200,000 clones; around 79% of them occurred a single time. Together, the top ten hold 0.2% to 0.25% of the sample.

In total, over 600 healthy bone marrow donors made up the cohort. At the time of sampling, every cohort member was nominally healthy, though immune exposures that went unrecorded were likely present. The donor tested CMV seronegative, placing the donor among the roughly 350 seronegative members of the cohort. A peripheral blood sample was provided by each donor, and peripheral blood mononuclear cells were used for TCR beta sequencing. The Qiagen DNeasy Blood Extraction Kit was used to extract genomic DNA from the blood cell samples. Sequences were obtained from PBMCs. The chain links TRBV21-1 with TRBJ2-7; TRBD2, the D gene given by the table, was not confirmed from the DNA. TRBV21-1 is recorded as a pseudogene. The clonotype was recovered from a girl aged 2-10 years in good health and CMV-seronegative. The base sequence is TGTGCCATCTCACGGACTAAGCGGGGGTCACGGGAGCCCTACGAGCAGTACTTC. It encodes CAISRTKRGSREPYEQYF.